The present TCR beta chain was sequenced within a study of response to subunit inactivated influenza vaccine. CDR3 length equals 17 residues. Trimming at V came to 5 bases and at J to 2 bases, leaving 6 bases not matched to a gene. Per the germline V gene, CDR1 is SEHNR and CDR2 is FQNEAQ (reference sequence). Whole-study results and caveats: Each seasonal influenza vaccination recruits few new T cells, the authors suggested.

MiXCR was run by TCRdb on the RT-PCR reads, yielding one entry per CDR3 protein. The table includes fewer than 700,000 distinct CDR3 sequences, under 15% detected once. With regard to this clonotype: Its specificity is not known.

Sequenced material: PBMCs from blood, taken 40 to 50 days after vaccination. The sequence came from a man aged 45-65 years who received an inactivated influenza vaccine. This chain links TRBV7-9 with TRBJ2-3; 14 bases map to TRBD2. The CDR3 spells CASSPRLAGGHTDTQYF. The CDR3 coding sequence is TGTGCCAGCAGCCCTCGACTAGCGGGAGGGCACACAGATACGCAGTATTTT.